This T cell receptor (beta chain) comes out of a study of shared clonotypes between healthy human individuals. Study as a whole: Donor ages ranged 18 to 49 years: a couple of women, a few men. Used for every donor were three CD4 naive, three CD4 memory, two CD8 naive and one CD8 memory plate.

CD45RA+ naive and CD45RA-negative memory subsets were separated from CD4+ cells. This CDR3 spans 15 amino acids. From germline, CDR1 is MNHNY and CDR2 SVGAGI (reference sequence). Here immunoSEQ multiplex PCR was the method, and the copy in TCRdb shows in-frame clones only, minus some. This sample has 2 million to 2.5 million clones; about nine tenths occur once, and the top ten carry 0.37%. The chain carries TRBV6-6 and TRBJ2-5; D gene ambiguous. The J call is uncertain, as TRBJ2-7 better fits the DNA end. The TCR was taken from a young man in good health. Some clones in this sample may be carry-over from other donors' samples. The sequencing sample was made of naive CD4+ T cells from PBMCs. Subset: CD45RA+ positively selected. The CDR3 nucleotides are TGTGCCAGCAGTTTCTCGGGTACTGGAACGGGCGAGCAGTACTTC. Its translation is CASSFSGTGTGEQYF.